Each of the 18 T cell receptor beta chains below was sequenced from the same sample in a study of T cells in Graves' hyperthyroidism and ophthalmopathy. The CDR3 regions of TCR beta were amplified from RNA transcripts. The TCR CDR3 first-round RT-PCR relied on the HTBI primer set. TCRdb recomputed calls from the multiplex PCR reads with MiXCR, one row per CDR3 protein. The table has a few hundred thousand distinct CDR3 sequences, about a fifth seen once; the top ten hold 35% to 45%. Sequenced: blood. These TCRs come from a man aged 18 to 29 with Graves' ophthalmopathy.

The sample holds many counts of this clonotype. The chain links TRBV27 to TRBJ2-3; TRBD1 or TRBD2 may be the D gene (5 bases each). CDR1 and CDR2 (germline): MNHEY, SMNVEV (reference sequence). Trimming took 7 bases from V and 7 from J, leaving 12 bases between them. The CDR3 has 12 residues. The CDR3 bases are TGTGCCAGCACTGGGGGTGGGAATACGCAGTATTTT. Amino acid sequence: CASTGGGNTQYF.

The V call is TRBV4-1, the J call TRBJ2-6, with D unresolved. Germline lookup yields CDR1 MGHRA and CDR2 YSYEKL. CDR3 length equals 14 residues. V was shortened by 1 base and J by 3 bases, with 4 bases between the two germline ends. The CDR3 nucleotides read TGCGCCAGCAGCCAAGTGGATGGGGCCAACGTCCTGACTTTC. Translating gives CASSQVDGANVLTF.

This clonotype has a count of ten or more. The CDR3 is CASSSRLLGGETQYF. CDR3 nucleotides: TGTGCCAGCAGTTCCCGACTACTAGGGGGAGAGACCCAGTACTTC. The chain combines TRBV28 with TRBJ2-5, with D perhaps TRBD1 (6 bases). The length of the CDR3 is 15 residues. Trimming stripped 4 bases from V and 4 bases from J, with 16 bases between. Germline CDR1 MDHEN, CDR2 SYDVKM. The full variable domain, rest sourced from reference TRBV28 and TRBJ2-5, is DVKVTQSSRYLVKRTGEKVFLECVQDMDHENMFWYRQDPGLGLRLIYFSYDVKMKEKGDIPEGYSVSREKKERFSLILESASTNQTSMYLCASSSRLLGGETQYFGPGTRLLVL.

The CDR3 nucleotides read TGTGCCAGCAGTCTCCTGCGGCGGGGGAAGAGCTCTGGGGCCAACGTCCTGACTTTC. This encodes CASSLLRRGKSSGANVLTF. This chain links TRBV6-5 with TRBJ2-6; 7 bases fit TRBD2. The CDR3 sequence is 19 residues long. Germline CDR1 is MNHEY and CDR2 is SVGAGI. V gave up 5 bases and J gave up 0 bases; unmatched junction bases: 13.

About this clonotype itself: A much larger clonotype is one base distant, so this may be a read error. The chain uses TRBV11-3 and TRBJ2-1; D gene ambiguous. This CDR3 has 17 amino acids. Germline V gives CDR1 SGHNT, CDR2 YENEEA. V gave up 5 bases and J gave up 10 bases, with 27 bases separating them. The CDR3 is CASSRTTNTLAQEEQFF. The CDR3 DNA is TGTGCCAGCAGCCGTACCACAAACACCCTTGCTCAGGAGGAGCAGTTCTTC.

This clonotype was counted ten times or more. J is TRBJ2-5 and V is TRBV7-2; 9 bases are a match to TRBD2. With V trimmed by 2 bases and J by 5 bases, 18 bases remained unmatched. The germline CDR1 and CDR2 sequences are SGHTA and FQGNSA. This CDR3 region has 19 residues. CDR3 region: CASSLRTAGGPFGGETQYF. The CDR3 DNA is TGTGCCAGCAGCTTACGGACTGCGGGGGGGCCGTTTGGGGGGGAGACCCAGTACTTC.

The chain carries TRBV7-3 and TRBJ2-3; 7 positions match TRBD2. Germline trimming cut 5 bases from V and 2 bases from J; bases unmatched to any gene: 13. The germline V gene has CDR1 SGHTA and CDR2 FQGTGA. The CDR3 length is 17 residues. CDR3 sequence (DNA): TGTGCCAGCAGCGCCCTCCCGGGGGGTCCACCCACAGATACGCAGTATTTT. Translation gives CASSALPGGPPTDTQYF.

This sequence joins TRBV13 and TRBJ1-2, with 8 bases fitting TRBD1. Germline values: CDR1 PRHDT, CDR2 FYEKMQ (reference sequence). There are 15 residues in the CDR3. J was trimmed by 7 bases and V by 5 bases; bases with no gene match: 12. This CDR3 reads CASSPTGQDFSGYTF. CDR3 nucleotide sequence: TGTGCCAGCAGCCCTACGGGACAGGATTTTTCTGGCTACACCTTC.

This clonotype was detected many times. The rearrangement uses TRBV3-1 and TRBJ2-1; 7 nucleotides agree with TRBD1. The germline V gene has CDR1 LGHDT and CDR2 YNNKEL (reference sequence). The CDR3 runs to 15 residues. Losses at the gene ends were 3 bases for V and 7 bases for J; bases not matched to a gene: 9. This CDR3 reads CASSHVGTERNEQFF. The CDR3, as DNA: TGTGCCAGCAGCCATGTGGGGACAGAGAGAAATGAGCAGTTCTTC.

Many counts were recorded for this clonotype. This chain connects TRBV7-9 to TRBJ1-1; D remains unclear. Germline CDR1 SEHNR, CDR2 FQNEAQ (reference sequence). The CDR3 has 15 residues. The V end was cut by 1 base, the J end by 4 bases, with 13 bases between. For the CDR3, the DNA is TGTGCCAGCAGCTTAGAAGGAGGGAGCGGCACTGAAGCTTTCTTT. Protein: CASSLEGGSGTEAFF.

CDR3 in amino acids: CASSYRGGGALQHF. The CDR3 DNA sequence: TGTGCCAGCAGCTACCGGGGGGGAGGAGCCCTCCAGCATTTT. The V call is TRBV27, the J call TRBJ1-5; perhaps TRBD1 as D (5 bases). The germline CDR1 and CDR2 sequences are MNHEY and SMNVEV (reference sequence). The V end was cut by 6 bases, the J end by 12 bases, with 21 bases between. The CDR3 has 14 amino acids.

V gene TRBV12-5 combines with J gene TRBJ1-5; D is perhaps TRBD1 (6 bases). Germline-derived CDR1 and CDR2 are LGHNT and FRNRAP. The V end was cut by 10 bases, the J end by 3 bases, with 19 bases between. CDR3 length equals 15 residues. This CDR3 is CATKPLGQNNQPQHF. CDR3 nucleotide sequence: TGTGCTACCAAACCGCTCGGACAGAACAATCAGCCCCAGCATTTT.

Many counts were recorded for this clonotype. CDR3 in amino acids: CSARVGTANTGELFF. The CDR3 DNA reads as TGCAGTGCTAGAGTAGGGACCGCGAACACCGGGGAGCTGTTTTTT. The genes are TRBV20-1 and TRBJ2-2; D tentatively reads TRBD1 or TRBD2 (5 bases each). Germline CDR1 and CDR2: DFQATT and SNEGSKA (reference sequence). Trimming cost V 1 base and J 0 bases, with 9 bases left between them. This CDR3 spans 15 amino acids.

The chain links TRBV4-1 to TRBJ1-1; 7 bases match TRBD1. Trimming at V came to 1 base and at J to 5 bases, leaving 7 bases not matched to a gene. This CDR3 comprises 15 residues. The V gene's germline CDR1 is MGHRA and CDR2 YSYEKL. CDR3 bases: TGCGCCAGCAGCCAAGGAAGACTCAGGGGGACTGAAGCTTTCTTT. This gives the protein CASSQGRLRGTEAFF.

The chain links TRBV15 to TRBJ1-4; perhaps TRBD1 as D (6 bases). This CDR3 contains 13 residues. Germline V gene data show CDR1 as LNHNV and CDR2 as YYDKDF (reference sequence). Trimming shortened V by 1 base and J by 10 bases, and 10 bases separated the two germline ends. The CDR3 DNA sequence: TGTGCCACCAGCAGAGCAGGGGTGGGAAAACTGTTTTTT. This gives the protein CATSRAGVGKLFF.

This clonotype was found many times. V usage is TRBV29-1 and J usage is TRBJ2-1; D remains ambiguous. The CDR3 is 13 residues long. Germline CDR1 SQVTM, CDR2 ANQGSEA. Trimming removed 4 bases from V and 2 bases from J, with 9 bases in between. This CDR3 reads CSVARNAYNEQFF. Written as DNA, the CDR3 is TGCAGCGTTGCGCGGAATGCCTACAATGAGCAGTTCTTC.

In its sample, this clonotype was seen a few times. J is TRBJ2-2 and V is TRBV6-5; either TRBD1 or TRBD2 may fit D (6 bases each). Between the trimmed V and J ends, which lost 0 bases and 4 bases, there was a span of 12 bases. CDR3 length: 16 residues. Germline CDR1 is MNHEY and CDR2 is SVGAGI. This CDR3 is CASSYSAGGTTGELFF. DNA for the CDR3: TGTGCCAGCAGTTACTCGGCCGGGGGCACCACCGGGGAGCTGTTTTTT.

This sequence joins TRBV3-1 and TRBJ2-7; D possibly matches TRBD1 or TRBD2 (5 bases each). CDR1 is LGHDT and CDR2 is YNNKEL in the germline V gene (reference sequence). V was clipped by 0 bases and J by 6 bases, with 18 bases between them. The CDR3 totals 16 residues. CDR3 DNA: TGTGCCAGCAGCCAAGAGGTTTGGGGGTCCCGGACCGAGCAGTACTTC. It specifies CASSQEVWGSRTEQYF.